This T cell receptor beta chain was identified in a study of Tregs in tolerant kidney transplant recipients (dated by TCRdb to about 2019). For the wider study: Transplants used related donors with nonmyeloablative bone marrow transplantation; mixed chimerism was transient in the human trials. The study used TCRbeta sequencing to identify donor-specific regulatory T cells before combined kidney and bone marrow transplantation, then tracked those cells after transplant.

This clone was observed a handful of times. The specificity of this receptor is unknown. No base quality information exists; no much larger clone differs at one position. What the research found in general, with its limitations: Biological reproducibility was not examined directly, but technical replication error appeared to be minimal. Because the study included only a small number of patients, the results must be confirmed in larger populations and under other immunosuppression protocols. Donor-specific Treg expansion was found to exceed global Treg expansion in tolerant patients, suggesting antigen-driven rather than nonspecific expansion. The most biologically relevant and donor-specific TCRbeta repertoire appeared to be identified by expanding Tregs with activated donor B cells. For some patients the PCR primers changed over time, which made it impossible to compare the samples from those patients at the nucleotide level.

The time point label for this specimen denotes: blood sample drawn before combined kidney and bone marrow transplant. Unstimulated Tregs (CD4+CD25+CD127-), CD4+ non-Tregs (CD4+CD25-), CD4 and CD8 cells were FACS-sorted from thawed PBMCs. 4 combined kidney and bone marrow transplant recipients from the ITN036ST trial were included as patients, and samples were available only from these trial subjects. Healthy control blood was separated into PBMCs by Ficoll density gradient and cryopreserved, and patient PBMCs were collected both before and after transplant. For TCRbeta CDR3 sequencing, genomic DNA from the sorted cells was extracted using the QIAGEN DNeasy Blood and Tissue Kit. High-throughput TCRbeta CDR3 sequencing, including PCR amplification with bias correction and internal controls, was performed commercially through immunoSEQ. On the authors' methods: A unique productive TCRbeta sequence was defined by the CDR3 nucleotide sequence when primers matched, and otherwise by the CDR3 amino acid sequence together with the Vbeta and Jbeta genes. To correct for sorting error, sequences found in more than one sorted population at a frequency ratio of 2:1 or less were discarded, and the remaining shared sequences were assigned to the population with the higher frequency. A sequence counted as donor-reactive if, in CFSE-low cells, the sequence had a frequency of at least 0.01% and was expanded at least 5-fold compared with unstimulated cells. Jensen-Shannon divergence, calculated on the top 100 TCRbeta sequences ranked by frequency, was used to quantify repertoire divergence. For samples with multiple sequencing runs, sorting error was corrected in each run separately before the runs were combined. TCRdb stores this immuneACCESS table with in-frame sequences only. Part of the clones is absent; in the studies checked, under half of the shortfall reflects unresolved V genes, and no reason is known for the rest. V and J calls plus clone size are reproduced from that table; the DNA served to infer D and trimming. Present in this sample are tens of thousands of clones, around nine tenths of which were seen just once. The top ten clones comprise around 0.38% of the sample.

V is pared back by 6 bases and J by 0 bases, with 12 bases lying between the germline termini. The CDR3 measures 15 amino acids from cysteine to phenylalanine. The entry retains the CDR3 DNA only, 45 bases that are in frame from base 1. Based on the germline V gene, the CDR1 and CDR2 sequences are MDHEN and SYDVKM. This sequence originates from a human donor who received a combined kidney and bone marrow transplant. Sequences were derived from CD4+ T cells from blood, sampled before the transplant. The chain joins TRBV28 to TRBJ2-4; the D segment could be TRBD2, given 5 matching bases. The CDR3 region has the sequence CASSRGSLAKNIQYF. The nucleotide sequence reads TGTGCCAGCAGCCGGGGATCCCTAGCCAAAAACATTCAGTACTTC.